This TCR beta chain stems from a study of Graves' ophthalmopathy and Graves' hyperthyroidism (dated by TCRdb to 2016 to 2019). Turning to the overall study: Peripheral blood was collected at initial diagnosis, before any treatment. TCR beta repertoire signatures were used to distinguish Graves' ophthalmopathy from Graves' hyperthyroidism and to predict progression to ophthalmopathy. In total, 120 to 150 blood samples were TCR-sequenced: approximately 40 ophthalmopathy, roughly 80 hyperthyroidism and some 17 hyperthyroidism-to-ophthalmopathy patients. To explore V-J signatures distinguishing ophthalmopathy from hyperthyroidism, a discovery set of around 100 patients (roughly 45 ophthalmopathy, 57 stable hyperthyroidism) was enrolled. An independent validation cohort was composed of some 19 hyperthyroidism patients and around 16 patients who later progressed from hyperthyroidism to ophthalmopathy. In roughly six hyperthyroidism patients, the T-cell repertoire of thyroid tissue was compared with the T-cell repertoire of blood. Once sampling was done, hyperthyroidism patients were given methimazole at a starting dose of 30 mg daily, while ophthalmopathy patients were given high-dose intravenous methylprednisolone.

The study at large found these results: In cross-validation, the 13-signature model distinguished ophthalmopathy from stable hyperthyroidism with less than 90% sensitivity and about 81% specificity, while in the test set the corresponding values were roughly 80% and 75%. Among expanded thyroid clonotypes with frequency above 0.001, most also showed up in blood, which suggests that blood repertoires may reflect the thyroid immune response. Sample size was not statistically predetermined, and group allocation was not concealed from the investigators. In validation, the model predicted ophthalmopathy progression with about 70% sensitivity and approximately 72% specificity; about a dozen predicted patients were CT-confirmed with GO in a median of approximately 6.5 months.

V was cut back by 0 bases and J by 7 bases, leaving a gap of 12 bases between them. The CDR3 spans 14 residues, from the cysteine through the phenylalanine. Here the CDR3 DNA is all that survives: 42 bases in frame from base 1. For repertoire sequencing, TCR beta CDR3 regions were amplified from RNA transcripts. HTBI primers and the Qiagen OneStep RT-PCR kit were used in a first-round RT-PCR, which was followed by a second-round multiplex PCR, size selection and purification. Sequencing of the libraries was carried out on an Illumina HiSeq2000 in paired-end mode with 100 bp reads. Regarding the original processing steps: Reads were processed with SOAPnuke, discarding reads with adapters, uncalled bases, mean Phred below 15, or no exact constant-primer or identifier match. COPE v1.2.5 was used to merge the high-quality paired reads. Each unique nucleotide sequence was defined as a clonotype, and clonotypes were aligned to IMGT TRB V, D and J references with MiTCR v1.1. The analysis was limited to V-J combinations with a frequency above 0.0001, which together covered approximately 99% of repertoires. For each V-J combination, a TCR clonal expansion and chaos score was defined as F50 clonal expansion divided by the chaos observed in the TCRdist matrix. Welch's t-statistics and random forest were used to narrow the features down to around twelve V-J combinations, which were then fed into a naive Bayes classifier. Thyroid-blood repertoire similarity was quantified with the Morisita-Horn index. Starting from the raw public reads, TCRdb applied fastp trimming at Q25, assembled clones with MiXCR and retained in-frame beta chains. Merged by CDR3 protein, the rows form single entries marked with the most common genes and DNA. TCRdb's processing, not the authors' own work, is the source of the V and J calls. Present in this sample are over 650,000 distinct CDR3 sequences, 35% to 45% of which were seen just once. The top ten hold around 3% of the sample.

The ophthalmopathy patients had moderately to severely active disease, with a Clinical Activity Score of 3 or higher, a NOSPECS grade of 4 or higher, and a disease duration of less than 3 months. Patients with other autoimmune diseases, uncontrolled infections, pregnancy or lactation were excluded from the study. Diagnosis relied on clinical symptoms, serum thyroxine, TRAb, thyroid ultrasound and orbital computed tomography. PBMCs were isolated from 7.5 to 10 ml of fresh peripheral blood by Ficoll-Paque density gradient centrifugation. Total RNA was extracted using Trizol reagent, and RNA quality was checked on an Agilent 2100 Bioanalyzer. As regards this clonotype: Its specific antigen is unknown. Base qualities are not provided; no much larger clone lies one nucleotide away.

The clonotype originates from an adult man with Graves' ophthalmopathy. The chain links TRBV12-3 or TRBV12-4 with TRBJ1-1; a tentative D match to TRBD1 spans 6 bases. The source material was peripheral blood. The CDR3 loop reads CASSLAGTTNEAFF. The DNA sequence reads TGTGCCAGCAGTTTAGCAGGGACAACTAATGAAGCTTTCTTT.